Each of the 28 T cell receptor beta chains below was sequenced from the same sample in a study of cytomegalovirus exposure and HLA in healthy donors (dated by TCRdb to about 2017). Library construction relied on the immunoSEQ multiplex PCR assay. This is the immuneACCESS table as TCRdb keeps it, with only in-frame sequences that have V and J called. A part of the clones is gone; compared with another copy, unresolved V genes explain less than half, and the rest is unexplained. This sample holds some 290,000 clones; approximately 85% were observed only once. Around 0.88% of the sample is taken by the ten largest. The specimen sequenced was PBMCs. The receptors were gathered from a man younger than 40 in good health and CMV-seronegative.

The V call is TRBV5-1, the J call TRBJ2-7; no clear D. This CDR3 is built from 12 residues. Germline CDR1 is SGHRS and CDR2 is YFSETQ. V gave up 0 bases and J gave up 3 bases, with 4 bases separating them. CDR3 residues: CASSLDIYEQYF. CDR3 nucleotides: TGCGCCAGCAGCTTGGACATCTACGAGCAGTACTTC.

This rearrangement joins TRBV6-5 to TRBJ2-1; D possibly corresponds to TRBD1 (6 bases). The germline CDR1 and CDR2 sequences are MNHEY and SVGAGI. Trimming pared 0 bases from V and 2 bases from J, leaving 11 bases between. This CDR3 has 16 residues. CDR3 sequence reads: CASSYSRQVPYNEQFF. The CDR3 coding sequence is TGTGCCAGCAGTTACTCGAGACAGGTGCCCTACAATGAGCAGTTCTTC.

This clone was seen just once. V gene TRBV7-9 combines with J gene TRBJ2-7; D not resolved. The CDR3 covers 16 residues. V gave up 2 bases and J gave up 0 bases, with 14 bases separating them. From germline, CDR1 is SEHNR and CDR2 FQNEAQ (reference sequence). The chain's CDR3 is CASSLYPGLSSYEQYF. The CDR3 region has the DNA TGTGCCAGCAGCTTATACCCAGGTCTTAGCTCCTACGAGCAGTACTTC.

In nucleotides, the CDR3 is TGTGCCAGCAGCCGTCAGGGGTCGGATACGCAGTATTTT. The encoded protein is CASSRQGSDTQYF. V gene TRBV7-9 combines with J gene TRBJ2-3; perhaps TRBD1 as D (6 bases). The CDR3 runs to 13 residues. Germline V gene lookup returns CDR1 SEHNR and CDR2 FQNEAQ (reference sequence). V lost 5 bases, J lost 6 bases, and 12 bases lay in between.

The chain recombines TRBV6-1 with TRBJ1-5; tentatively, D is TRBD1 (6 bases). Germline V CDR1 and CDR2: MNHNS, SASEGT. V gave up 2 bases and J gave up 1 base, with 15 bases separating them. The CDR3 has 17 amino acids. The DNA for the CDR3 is TGTGCCAGCAGTGAAAGGGGAGGGGGTAAGAGCAATCAGCCCCAGCATTTT. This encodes CASSERGGGKSNQPQHF.

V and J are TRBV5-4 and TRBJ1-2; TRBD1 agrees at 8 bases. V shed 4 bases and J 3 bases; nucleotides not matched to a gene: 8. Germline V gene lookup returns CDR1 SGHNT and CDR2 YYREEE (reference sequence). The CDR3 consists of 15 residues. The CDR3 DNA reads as TGTGCCAGCAGCAGAGGACAGGGTTCGGACTATGGCTACACCTTC. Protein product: CASSRGQGSDYGYTF.

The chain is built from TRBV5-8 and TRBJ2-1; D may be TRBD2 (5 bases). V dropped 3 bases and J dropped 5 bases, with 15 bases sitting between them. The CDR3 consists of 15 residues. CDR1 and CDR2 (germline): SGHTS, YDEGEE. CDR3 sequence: CASSSGISGNNEQFF. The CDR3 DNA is TGTGCCAGCAGCTCCGGGATTTCAGGAAACAATGAGCAGTTCTTC. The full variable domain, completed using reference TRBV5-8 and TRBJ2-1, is EAGVTQSPTHLIKTRGQQATLRCSPISGHTSVYWYQQALGLGLQFLLWYDEGEERNRGNFPPRFSGRQFPNYSSELNVNALELEDSALYLCASSSGISGNNEQFFGPGTRLTVL.

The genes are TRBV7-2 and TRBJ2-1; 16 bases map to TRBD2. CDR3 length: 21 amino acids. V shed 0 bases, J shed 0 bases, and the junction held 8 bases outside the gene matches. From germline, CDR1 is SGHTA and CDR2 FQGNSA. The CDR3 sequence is CASSLARSGLAGGSSYNEQFF. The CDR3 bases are TGTGCCAGCAGCTTAGCTAGGTCGGGACTAGCGGGGGGGAGCTCCTACAATGAGCAGTTCTTC.

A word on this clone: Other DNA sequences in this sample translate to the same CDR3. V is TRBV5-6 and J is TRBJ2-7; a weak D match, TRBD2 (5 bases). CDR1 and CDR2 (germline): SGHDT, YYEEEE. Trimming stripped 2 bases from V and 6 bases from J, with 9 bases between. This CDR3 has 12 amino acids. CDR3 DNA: TGTGCCAGCAGCTTAGGAGGATCCGAGCAGTACTTC. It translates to CASSLGGSEQYF.

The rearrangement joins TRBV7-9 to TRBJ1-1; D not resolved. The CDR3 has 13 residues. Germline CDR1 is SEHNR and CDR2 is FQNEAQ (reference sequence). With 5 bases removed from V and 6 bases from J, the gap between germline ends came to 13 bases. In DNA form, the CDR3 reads TGTGCCAGCAGCACAGAGAGGGTTTCTGAAGCTTTCTTT. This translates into CASSTERVSEAFF.

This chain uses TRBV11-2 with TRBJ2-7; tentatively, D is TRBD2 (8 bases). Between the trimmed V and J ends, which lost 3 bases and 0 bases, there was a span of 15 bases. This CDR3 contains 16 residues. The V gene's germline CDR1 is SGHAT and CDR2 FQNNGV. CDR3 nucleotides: TGTGCCAGCAGCTTCCAGCGGGGGACAGTCTCCTACGAGCAGTACTTC. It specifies CASSFQRGTVSYEQYF.

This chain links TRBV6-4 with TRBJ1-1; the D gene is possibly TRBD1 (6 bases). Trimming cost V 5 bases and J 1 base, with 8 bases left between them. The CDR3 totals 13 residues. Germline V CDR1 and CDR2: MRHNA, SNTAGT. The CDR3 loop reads CASSRDTNTEAFF. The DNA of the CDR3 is TGTGCCAGCAGTCGGGACACGAACACTGAAGCTTTCTTT.

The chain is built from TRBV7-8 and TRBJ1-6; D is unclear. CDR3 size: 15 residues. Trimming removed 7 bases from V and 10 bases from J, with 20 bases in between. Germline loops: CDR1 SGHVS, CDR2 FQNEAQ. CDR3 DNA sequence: TGTGCCAGCATCCGCTCGAGAGGGAAAGGCTCACCCCTCCACTTT. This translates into CASIRSRGKGSPLHF.

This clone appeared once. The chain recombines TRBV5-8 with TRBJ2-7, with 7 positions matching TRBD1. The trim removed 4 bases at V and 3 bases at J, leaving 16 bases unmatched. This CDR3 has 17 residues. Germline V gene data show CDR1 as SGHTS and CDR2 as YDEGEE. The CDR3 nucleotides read TGTGCCAGCAGCCCGGACAGGAGGCTACACCCCTTCTACGAGCAGTACTTC. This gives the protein CASSPDRRLHPFYEQYF.

The CDR3, as DNA: TGTGCCAGCAGCCCAGGGACAGGGGGTGAGGGCTACACCTTC. Its translation: CASSPGTGGEGYTF. V is TRBV5-5 and J is TRBJ1-2; 11 nucleotides align to TRBD1. From germline, CDR1 is SGHKS and CDR2 YYEKEE (reference sequence). The CDR3 totals 14 residues. Trimming took 4 bases from V and 8 from J; bases not matched to a gene: 7.

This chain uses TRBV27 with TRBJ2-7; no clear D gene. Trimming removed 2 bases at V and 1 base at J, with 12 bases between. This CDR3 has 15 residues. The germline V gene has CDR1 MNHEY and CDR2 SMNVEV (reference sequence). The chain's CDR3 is CASSLVGKASYEQYF. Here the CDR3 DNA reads TGTGCCAGCAGTTTAGTCGGAAAAGCGTCCTACGAGCAGTACTTC.

DNA for the CDR3: TGTGCCAGCAGTTACCTAGACAGCCTAGGGGGTCCTGAGCAGTTCTTC. Amino acids: CASSYLDSLGGPEQFF. The chain recombines TRBV6-5 with TRBJ2-1; maybe TRBD1 (6 bases). This CDR3 spans 16 amino acids. The V end lost 2 bases, the J end lost 9 bases, and 20 bases lay between the germline ends. CDR1 is MNHEY and CDR2 is SVGAGI in the germline V gene.

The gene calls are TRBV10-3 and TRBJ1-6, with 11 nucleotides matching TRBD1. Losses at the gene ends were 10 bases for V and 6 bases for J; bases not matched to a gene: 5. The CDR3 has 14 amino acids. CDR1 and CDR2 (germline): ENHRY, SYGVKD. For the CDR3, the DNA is TGTGCCACCAGAGGGACAGGGGGTAATTCACCCCTCCACTTT. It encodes CATRGTGGNSPLHF.

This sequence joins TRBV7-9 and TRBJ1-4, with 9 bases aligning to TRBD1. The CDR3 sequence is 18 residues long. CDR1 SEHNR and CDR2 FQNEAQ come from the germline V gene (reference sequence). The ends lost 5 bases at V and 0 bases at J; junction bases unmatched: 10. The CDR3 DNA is TGTGCCAGCAGCCTATGGACAGGGGAGGGAGCAACTAATGAAAAACTGTTTTTT. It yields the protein CASSLWTGEGATNEKLFF. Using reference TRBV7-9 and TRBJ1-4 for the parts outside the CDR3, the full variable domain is DTGVSQNPRHKITKRGQNVTFRCDPISEHNRLYWYRQTLGQGPEFLTYFQNEAQLEKSRLLSDRFSAERPKGSFSTLEIQRTEQGDSAMYLCASSLWTGEGATNEKLFFGSGTQLSVL.

Here the CDR3 DNA reads TGTGCCAGCAGTTTATCCGGAGGAATCTATGGCTACACCTTC. It specifies CASSLSGGIYGYTF. The chain uses TRBV27 and TRBJ1-2; D uncertain. CDR1 is MNHEY and CDR2 is SMNVEV in the germline V gene (reference sequence). The CDR3 runs to 14 residues. Trimming left V 0 bases short and J 4 bases short, with 9 bases between.

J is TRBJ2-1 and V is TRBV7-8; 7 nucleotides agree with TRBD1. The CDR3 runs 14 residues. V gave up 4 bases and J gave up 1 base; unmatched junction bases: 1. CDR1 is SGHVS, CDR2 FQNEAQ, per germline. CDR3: CASSWTGSYNEQFF. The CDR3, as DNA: TGTGCCAGCAGCTGGACAGGTTCCTACAATGAGCAGTTCTTC.

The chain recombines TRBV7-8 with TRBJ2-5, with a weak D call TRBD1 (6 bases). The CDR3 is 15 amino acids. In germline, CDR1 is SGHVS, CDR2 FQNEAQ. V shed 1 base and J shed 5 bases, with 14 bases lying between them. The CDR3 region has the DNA TGTGCCAGCAGCTTAGGCGCACAGGGCCAGGAGACCCAGTACTTC. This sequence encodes CASSLGAQGQETQYF.

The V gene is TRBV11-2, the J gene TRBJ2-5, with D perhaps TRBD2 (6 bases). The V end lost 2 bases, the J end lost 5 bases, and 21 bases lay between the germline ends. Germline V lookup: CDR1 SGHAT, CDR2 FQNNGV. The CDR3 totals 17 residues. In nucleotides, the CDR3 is TGTGCCAGCAGCTTACGACCCGCCGGGAGCCCGAGTGAGACCCAGTACTTC. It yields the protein CASSLRPAGSPSETQYF. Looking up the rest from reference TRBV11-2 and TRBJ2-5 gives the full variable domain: EAGVAQSPRYKIIEKRQSVAFWCNPISGHATLYWYQQILGQGPKLLIQFQNNGVVDDSQLPKDRFSAERLKGVDSTLKIQPAKLEDSAVYLCASSLRPAGSPSETQYFGPGTRLLVL.

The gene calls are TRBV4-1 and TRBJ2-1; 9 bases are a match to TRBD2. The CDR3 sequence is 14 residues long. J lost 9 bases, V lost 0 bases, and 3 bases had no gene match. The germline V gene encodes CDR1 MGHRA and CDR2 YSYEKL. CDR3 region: CASSQDLAGPEQFF. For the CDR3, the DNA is TGCGCCAGCAGCCAAGATCTAGCGGGGCCTGAGCAGTTCTTC.

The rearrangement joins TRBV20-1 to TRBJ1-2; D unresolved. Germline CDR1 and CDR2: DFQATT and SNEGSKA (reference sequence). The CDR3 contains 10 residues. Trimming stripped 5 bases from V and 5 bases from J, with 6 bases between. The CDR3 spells CSAREYGYTF. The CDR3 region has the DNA TGCAGTGCTCGGGAGTATGGCTACACCTTC.

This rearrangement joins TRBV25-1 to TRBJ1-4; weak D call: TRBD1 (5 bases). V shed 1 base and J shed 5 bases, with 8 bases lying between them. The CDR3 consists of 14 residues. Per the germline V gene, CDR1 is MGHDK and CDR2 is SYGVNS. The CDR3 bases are TGTGCCAGCAGTGAATGGAAGGGGAATGAAAAACTGTTTTTT. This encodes CASSEWKGNEKLFF.

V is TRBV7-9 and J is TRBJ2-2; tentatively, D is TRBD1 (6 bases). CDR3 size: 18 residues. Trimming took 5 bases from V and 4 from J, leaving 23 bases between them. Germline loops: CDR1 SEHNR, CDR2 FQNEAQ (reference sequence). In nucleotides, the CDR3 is TGTGCCAGCAGCAACACGGTAACGGGTGGGGGCTTCACCGGGGAGCTGTTTTTT. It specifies CASSNTVTGGGFTGELFF.

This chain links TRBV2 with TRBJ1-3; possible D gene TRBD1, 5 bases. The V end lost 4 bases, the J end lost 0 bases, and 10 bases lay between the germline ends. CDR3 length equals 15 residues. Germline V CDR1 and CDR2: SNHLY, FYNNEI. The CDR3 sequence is CASSVGGTSGNTIYF. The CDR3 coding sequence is TGTGCCAGCAGTGTGGGGGGGACCTCTGGAAACACCATATATTTT.